A single sample gave rise to the 31 T cell receptor beta chains below, sequenced in a study of CD8+CD57+ T cells in acquired aplastic anemia. According to the study, genomic DNA was the template for TCR beta VDJ and CDR3 profiling. One entry per CDR3 protein results from TCRdb running MiXCR on the reads. The sample yields hundreds of thousands of distinct CDR3 sequences, 65% to 80% seen once. What was sequenced was sorted CD4+, CD8+, or CD8+CD57+ T cells (not recorded which) from PBMCs. These receptors all stem from a human donor in good health, serving as a control.

The chain joins TRBV12-3 or TRBV12-4 to TRBJ1-6; 10 bases are shared with TRBD1. This CDR3 comprises 14 residues. Losses at the gene ends were 5 bases for V and 14 bases for J; bases not matched to a gene: 9. The CDR3 coding sequence is TGTGCCAGCAGTCCCCCGGGACAGGGGAAAACCCTCCACTTT. It is translated as CASSPPGQGKTLHF.

In this sample, this clonotype turned up once. This sequence joins TRBV5-5 and TRBJ2-3, with D perhaps matching TRBD2 (6 bases). Germline CDR1 is SGHKS and CDR2 is YYEKEE (reference sequence). Trimming shortened V by 5 bases and J by 1 base, and 11 bases separated the two germline ends. This CDR3 region has 14 residues. CDR3 protein: CASRLASGTDTQYF. In DNA, the CDR3 is TGTGCCAGCAGACTAGCTAGCGGCACAGATACGCAGTATTTT.

This rearrangement joins TRBV9 to TRBJ2-1; TRBD2 aligns across 7 bases. Per germline, CDR1 SGDLS and CDR2 YYNGEE. Trimming at V came to 2 bases and at J to 5 bases, leaving 13 bases not matched to a gene. The CDR3 totals 17 residues. DNA of the CDR3: TGTGCCAGCAGCGTGGGCGGGGGAGGTTGGGTCCACAATGAGCAGTTCTTC. Translated: CASSVGGGGWVHNEQFF.

The V call is TRBV7-2, the J call TRBJ1-2, with D possibly matching TRBD1 (5 bases). The CDR3 spans 15 residues. Germline V gene data show CDR1 as SGHTA and CDR2 as FQGNSA. V was shortened by 6 bases and J by 2 bases, with 16 bases between the two germline ends. The DNA for the CDR3 is TGTGCCAGCAGTTGGGGGTCAGGGAGCAACTATGGCTACACCTTC. It encodes CASSWGSGSNYGYTF.

A word on this clonotype: In this CDR3 the conserved last residue, phenylalanine or tryptophan, is missing, so a read error is likely. The limits of the CDR3 on the DNA are not certain, so only TCRdb's listed CDR3 is given. The V gene is TRBV7-7, the J gene TRBJ2-7; TRBD2 reflects the table's D call only, with no check against the DNA. The length of the CDR3 is 13 amino acids, counting both ends. Germline V gene sequence: CDR1 SSHAT, CDR2 FNYEAQ (reference sequence). Here the CDR3 reads CASSPAGGRGQWL.

This sequence joins TRBV11-2 and TRBJ1-5; D not resolved. The length of the CDR3 is 13 residues. The V and J ends lost 5 bases and 8 bases respectively, with 13 bases between them. Germline assignment: CDR1 SGHAT and CDR2 FQNNGV. CDR3: CASSTPKTKPQHF. The DNA of the CDR3 is TGTGCCAGCAGCACTCCAAAAACTAAGCCCCAGCATTTT. The whole variable domain, filled in from reference TRBV11-2 and TRBJ1-5, reads EAGVAQSPRYKIIEKRQSVAFWCNPISGHATLYWYQQILGQGPKLLIQFQNNGVVDDSQLPKDRFSAERLKGVDSTLKIQPAKLEDSAVYLCASSTPKTKPQHFGDGTRLSIL.

The chain uses TRBV20-1 and TRBJ2-7; 8 nucleotides align to TRBD1. CDR1 DFQATT and CDR2 SNEGSKA come from the germline V gene (reference sequence). With V trimmed by 0 bases and J by 4 bases, 11 bases remained unmatched. The CDR3 contains 16 residues. The CDR3 DNA sequence: TGCAGTGCTAGAGACCACGGACAGGGAGATTGGTACGAGCAGTACTTC. Translating gives CSARDHGQGDWYEQYF.

This clonotype came up once. The V gene is TRBV20-1, the J gene TRBJ1-2; tentative D call: TRBD1 (6 bases). This CDR3 has 13 residues. The germline gives CDR1 DFQATT, CDR2 SNEGSKA (reference sequence). V shed 6 bases and J shed 1 base, with 12 bases lying between them. Here the CDR3 reads CSAVQGSNYGYTF. The CDR3, as DNA: TGCAGTGCAGTACAGGGAAGTAACTATGGCTACACCTTC.

This clonotype has at least ten counts. The chain recombines TRBV12-3 or TRBV12-4 with TRBJ2-7; either TRBD1 or TRBD2 may supply D (5 bases each). The CDR3 extends over 15 amino acids. The germline V and J ends were trimmed by 6 bases and 3 bases, with 18 bases remaining between them. CDR3 residues: CASSPTGPTSYEQYF. CDR3 nucleotides: TGTGCCAGCAGCCCAACAGGCCCAACTAGCTACGAGCAGTACTTC.

The sample holds a few counts of this clonotype. This chain joins TRBV2 and TRBJ1-6; D remains unclear. CDR3 size: 14 residues. From germline, CDR1 is SNHLY and CDR2 FYNNEI. Trimming stripped 6 bases from V and 7 bases from J, with 13 bases between. CDR3 region: CASSSTLGNSPLHF. In DNA, the CDR3 is TGTGCCAGCAGCTCGACCCTTGGCAATTCACCCCTCCACTTT.

This clonotype was detected only once. The rearrangement links TRBV20-1 to TRBJ2-2; D may be TRBD1 (5 bases). From germline, CDR1 is DFQATT and CDR2 SNEGSKA (reference sequence). Trimming cost V 5 bases and J 1 base, with 11 bases left between them. This CDR3 contains 14 residues. In DNA form, the CDR3 reads TGCAGTGCTGACCCCGGACAGAACACCGGGGAGCTGTTTTTT. Residues: CSADPGQNTGELFF.

A note on this clonotype: This likely comes from a read error, as the CDR3 has no conserved phenylalanine or tryptophan at its end. The chain links TRBV2 to TRBJ1-5, with D unresolved. The germline V gene encodes CDR1 SNHLY and CDR2 FYNNEI. The V and J ends lost 6 bases and 9 bases respectively, with 18 bases between them. The length of the CDR3 is 14 residues. The CDR3 DNA follows: TGTGCCAGCAGCTTAATGGTGGGTATGCGGCCCCAGCATACT. This sequence encodes CASSLMVGMRPQHT.

This clonotype was seen only once. The V gene is TRBV11-3, the J gene TRBJ2-5; a weak D match, TRBD2 (7 bases). The CDR3 has 14 amino acids. CDR1 is SGHNT and CDR2 is YENEEA in the germline V gene. V gave up 6 bases and J gave up 3 bases, with 14 bases separating them. This CDR3 reads CASSRGGGEETQYF. CDR3 nucleotides: TGTGCCAGCAGTAGGGGGGGCGGCGAAGAGACCCAGTACTTC.

The chain carries TRBV6-6 and TRBJ2-1; 11 bases are shared with TRBD1. The CDR3 consists of 14 residues. Germline V gives CDR1 MNHNY, CDR2 SVGAGI (reference sequence). Trimming at V came to 7 bases and at J to 8 bases, leaving 7 bases not matched to a gene. The CDR3 is CASKVGTGGYEQFF. DNA for the CDR3: TGTGCCAGCAAAGTGGGGACAGGGGGATATGAGCAGTTCTTC.

Comment on this clonotype: The junction and the germline gene differ at one end; a read error may be behind it. The rearrangement joins TRBV7-3 to TRBJ1-1; 8 positions agree with TRBD1. The CDR3 spans 14 residues. Germline values: CDR1 SGHTA, CDR2 FQGTGA. Here the CDR3 reads CASSLAQGGAEAFF. In DNA form, the CDR3 reads TGCGCCAGCAGCCTAGCACAGGGGGGGGCTGAAGCTTTCTTT.

Only a few counts were recorded for this clonotype. This clone may be a read error of a much larger clone one base away. This rearrangement joins TRBV12-3 or TRBV12-4 to TRBJ1-1, with TRBD1 matching over 7 bases. Unmatched junction bases numbered 8, after V lost 6 bases and J lost 1 base. This CDR3 is built from 15 residues. The CDR3 loop reads CASRRTGERNTEAFF. In DNA, the CDR3 is TGTGCCAGCAGACGTACAGGGGAAAGGAACACTGAAGCTTTCTTT.

V is TRBV5-1 and J is TRBJ2-7, with D tentatively TRBD1 or TRBD2 (6 bases each). This CDR3 region has 16 residues. Germline V gives CDR1 SGHRS, CDR2 YFSETQ. The V and J ends lost 2 bases and 3 bases respectively, with 18 bases between them. CDR3 loop: CASSLWVGRGGYEQYF. CDR3 bases: TGCGCCAGCAGCTTATGGGTAGGCAGGGGAGGCTACGAGCAGTACTTC.

This CDR3 is CATSGGGGGNTKQYF. In DNA, the CDR3 is TGTGCCACCTCCGGGGGCGGAGGTGGCAACACCAAGCAGTACTTC. V usage is TRBV9 and J usage is TRBJ2-7; D might be TRBD1 or TRBD2, each matching 6 bases. Trimming stripped 9 bases from V and 8 bases from J, with 27 bases between. Germline V gives CDR1 SGDLS, CDR2 YYNGEE. CDR3 length equals 15 residues.

This clonotype was seen just once. CDR3 sequence (DNA): TGTGCCAGCAGCTTAGATATTAGCGAGAGCTTCTGCCCGCAGTACTTC. Residues: CASSLDISESFCPQYF. The chain has TRBV7-2 and TRBJ2-7; maybe TRBD2 (5 bases). The germline CDR1 and CDR2 sequences are SGHTA and FQGNSA. CDR3 length equals 16 residues. The V and J ends lost 1 base and 9 bases respectively, with 22 bases between them.

V gene TRBV24-1 combines with J gene TRBJ2-7; a weak D match, TRBD1 (8 bases). Looked up from germline, CDR1 is KGHDR and CDR2 is SFDVKD. The CDR3 runs to 23 residues. V was trimmed by 3 bases and J by 3 bases, leaving 38 bases between them. CDR3 nucleotides: TGTGCCACCAGTGATGTAGGAGCAGGACAGGGTATTTCTCTTAGCGGGTCAGGCTACGAGCAGTACTTC. Amino acids: CATSDVGAGQGISLSGSGYEQYF.

Comment on this clonotype: Germline and junction disagree at one end, which may indicate a read error. The V call is TRBV20-1, the J call TRBJ1-1; D is unresolved. This CDR3 is 11 amino acids long. Germline CDR1 reads DFQATT; CDR2 reads SNEGSKA (reference sequence). The CDR3 DNA reads as TGCAGTGCACCCCGTAGGCAGGCCGGGATCTTT. Protein sequence: CSAPRRQAGIF.

Comment on this clonotype: Germline and junction disagree at one end, which may indicate a read error. The gene calls are TRBV2 and TRBJ2-7; the D gene is possibly TRBD2 (6 bases). Germline CDR1 and CDR2: SNHLY and FYNNEI. The CDR3 contains 11 residues. The chain's CDR3 is CASSCVDERVF. The CDR3 bases are TGTGCCAGCAGTTGTGTGGACGAGCGGGTCTTC.

This clonotype has a count of ten or more. The chain is built from TRBV3-1 and TRBJ1-1, with D perhaps matching TRBD1 (6 bases). The germline CDR1 and CDR2 sequences are LGHDT and YNNKEL (reference sequence). The V and J ends lost 3 bases and 0 bases respectively, with 14 bases between them. The length of the CDR3 is 16 residues. In DNA form, the CDR3 reads TGTGCCAGCAGCCAGGGGGGCCGCTTCATGAACACTGAAGCTTTCTTT. Translated: CASSQGGRFMNTEAFF.

This sequence joins TRBV15 and TRBJ2-7; no clear D gene. V lost 4 bases and J lost 2, with 3 bases in between. The CDR3 has 11 residues. Germline CDR1 LNHNV, CDR2 YYDKDF (reference sequence). The CDR3 DNA sequence: TGTGCCACCAGCACAGCCTACGAGCAGTACTTC. Translating gives CATSTAYEQYF.

This clonotype was recorded many times. The V and J genes are TRBV7-2 and TRBJ1-1; D is uncertain. V was pared by 6 bases and J by 3 bases, with 11 bases between. CDR1 is SGHTA, CDR2 FQGNSA, per germline. The CDR3 extends over 13 amino acids. In DNA, the CDR3 is TGTGCCAGCAGTTACCAAAGTGACACTGAAGCTTTCTTT. Protein product: CASSYQSDTEAFF.

V is TRBV29-1 and J is TRBJ2-5; D ambiguous. The germline CDR1 and CDR2 sequences are SQVTM and ANQGSEA. Trimming stripped 3 bases from V and 5 bases from J, with 7 bases between. The CDR3 consists of 11 residues. CDR3 nucleotides: TGCAGCGTTGAGTCTTTGGAGACCCAGTACTTC. Its translation: CSVESLETQYF.

The chain is built from TRBV27 and TRBJ1-2; the D is unclear. This CDR3 region has 16 residues. With 3 bases removed from V and 4 bases from J, the gap between germline ends came to 18 bases. Looked up from germline, CDR1 is MNHEY and CDR2 is SMNVEV (reference sequence). Written as DNA, the CDR3 is TGTGCCAGCAGTTTCTCGGACCCCACCCTTAGCTATGGCTACACCTTC. Protein: CASSFSDPTLSYGYTF.

The chain combines TRBV11-2 with TRBJ2-1; D unclear. This CDR3 has 14 amino acids. The V end lost 6 bases, the J end lost 8 bases, and 17 bases lay between the germline ends. Per the germline V gene, CDR1 is SGHAT and CDR2 is FQNNGV. The CDR3 coding sequence is TGTGCCAGCAGTGTGTCTCTTGGGGTCGATGAGCAGTTCTTC. Translating gives CASSVSLGVDEQFF.

J is TRBJ1-2 and V is TRBV7-6; D gene uncertain. The CDR3 has 15 residues. Deletions cut 2 bases from V and 14 bases from J, with 24 bases between. CDR1 SGHVS and CDR2 FNYEAQ come from the germline V gene. This CDR3 reads CASSLRAGVNCGLTF. The DNA of the CDR3 is TGTGCCAGCAGCTTACGGGCAGGCGTCAACTGTGGCTTAACCTTC.

This clonotype was counted a few times. The gene calls are TRBV29-1 and TRBJ2-7; TRBD1 aligns across 10 bases. J lost 3 bases, V lost 4 bases, and 0 bases had no gene match. Germline V gives CDR1 SQVTM, CDR2 ANQGSEA. The CDR3 extends over 12 amino acids. The CDR3 DNA reads as TGCAGCGTTGGGACAGGGGGCTACGAGCAGTACTTC. This translates into CSVGTGGYEQYF.

This clonotype occurred many times. The chain combines TRBV9 with TRBJ1-3; D is possibly TRBD1 (6 bases). The CDR3 sequence is 16 residues long. Per germline, CDR1 SGDLS and CDR2 YYNGEE. Trimming removed 5 bases at V and 2 bases at J, with 17 bases between. CDR3 sequence reads: CASSLAGQITGNTIYF. CDR3 DNA: TGTGCCAGCAGTTTAGCTGGACAGATCACTGGAAACACCATATATTTT.